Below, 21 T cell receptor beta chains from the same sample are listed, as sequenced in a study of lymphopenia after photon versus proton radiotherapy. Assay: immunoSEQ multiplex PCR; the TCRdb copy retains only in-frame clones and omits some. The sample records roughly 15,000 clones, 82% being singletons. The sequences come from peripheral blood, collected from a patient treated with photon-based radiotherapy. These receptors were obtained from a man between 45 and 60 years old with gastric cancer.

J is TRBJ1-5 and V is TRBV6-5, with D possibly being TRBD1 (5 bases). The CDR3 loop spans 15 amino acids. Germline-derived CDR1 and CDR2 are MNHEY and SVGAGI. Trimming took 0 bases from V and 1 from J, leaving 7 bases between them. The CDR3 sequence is CASSYSRASNQPQHF. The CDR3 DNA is TGTGCCAGCAGTTACTCCAGGGCAAGCAATCAGCCCCAGCATTTT.

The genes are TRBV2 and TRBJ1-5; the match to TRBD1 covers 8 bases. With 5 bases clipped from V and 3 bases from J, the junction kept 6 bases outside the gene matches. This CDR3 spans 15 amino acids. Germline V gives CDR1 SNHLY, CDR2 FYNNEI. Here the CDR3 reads CASSPDRGVNQPQHF. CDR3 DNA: TGTGCCAGCAGTCCTGACAGGGGTGTCAATCAGCCCCAGCATTTT. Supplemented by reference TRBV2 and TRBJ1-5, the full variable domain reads EPEVTQTPSHQVTQMGQEVILRCVPISNHLYFYWYRQILGQKVEFLVSFYNNEISEKSEIFDDQFSVERPDGSNFTLKIRSTKLEDSAMYFCASSPDRGVNQPQHFGDGTRLSIL.

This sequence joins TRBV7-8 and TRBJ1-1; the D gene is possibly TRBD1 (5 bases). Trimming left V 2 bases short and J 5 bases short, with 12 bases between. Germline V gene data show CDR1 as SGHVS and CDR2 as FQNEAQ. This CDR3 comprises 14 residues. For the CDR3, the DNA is TGTGCCAGCAGCTTATTGGTGGGGGAGACTGAAGCTTTCTTT. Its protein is CASSLLVGETEAFF.

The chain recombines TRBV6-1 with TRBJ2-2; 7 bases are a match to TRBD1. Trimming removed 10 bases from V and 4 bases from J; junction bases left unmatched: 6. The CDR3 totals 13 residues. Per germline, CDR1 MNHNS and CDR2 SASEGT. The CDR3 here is CATLGQFTGELFF. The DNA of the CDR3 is TGTGCCACCTTGGGACAGTTCACCGGGGAGCTGTTTTTT.

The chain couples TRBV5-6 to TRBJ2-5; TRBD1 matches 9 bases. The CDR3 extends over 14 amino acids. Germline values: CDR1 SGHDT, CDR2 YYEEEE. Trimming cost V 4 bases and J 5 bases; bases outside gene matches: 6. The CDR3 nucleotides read TGTGCCAGCAGCGGACAGGGGATTCGGGAGACCCAGTACTTC. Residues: CASSGQGIRETQYF.

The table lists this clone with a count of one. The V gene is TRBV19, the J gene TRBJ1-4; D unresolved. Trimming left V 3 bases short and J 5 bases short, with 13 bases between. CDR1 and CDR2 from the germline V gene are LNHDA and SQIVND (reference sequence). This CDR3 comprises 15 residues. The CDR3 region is CASSMQRSLNEKLFF. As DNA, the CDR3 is TGTGCCAGTAGTATGCAACGGTCCCTAAATGAAAAACTGTTTTTT.

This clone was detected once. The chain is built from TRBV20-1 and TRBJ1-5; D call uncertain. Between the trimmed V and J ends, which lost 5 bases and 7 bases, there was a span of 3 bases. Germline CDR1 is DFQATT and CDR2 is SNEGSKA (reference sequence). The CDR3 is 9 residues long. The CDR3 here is CSAGQPQHF. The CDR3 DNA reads TGCAGTGCTGGACAGCCCCAGCATTTT.

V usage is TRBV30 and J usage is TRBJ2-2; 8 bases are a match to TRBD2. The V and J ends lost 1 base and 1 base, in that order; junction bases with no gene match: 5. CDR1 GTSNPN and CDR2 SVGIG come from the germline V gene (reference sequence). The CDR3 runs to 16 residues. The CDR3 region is CAWSGLARGNTGELFF. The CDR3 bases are TGTGCCTGGAGTGGACTAGCGAGGGGGAACACCGGGGAGCTGTTTTTT.

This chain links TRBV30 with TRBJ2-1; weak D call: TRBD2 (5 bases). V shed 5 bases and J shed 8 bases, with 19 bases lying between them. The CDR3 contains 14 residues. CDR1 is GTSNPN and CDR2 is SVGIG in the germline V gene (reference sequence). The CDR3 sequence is CAWYDFGKSDEQFF. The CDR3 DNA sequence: TGTGCCTGGTATGATTTCGGGAAAAGCGATGAGCAGTTCTTC.

Here the CDR3 DNA reads TGTGCCAGCAGCAAACAGGTTAACGCGAACACCGGGGAGCTGTTTTTT. This translates into CASSKQVNANTGELFF. The rearrangement links TRBV9 to TRBJ2-2; D is possibly TRBD1 (5 bases). Looked up from germline, CDR1 is SGDLS and CDR2 is YYNGEE. V was shortened by 4 bases and J by 0 bases, with 13 bases between the two germline ends. CDR3 length equals 16 residues.

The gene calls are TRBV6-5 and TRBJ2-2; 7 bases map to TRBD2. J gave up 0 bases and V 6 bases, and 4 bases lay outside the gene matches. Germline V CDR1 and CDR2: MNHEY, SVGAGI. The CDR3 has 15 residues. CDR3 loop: CASRREGSNTGELFF. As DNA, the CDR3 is TGTGCCAGCAGAAGGGAGGGATCGAACACCGGGGAGCTGTTTTTT.

CDR3 in amino acids: CASQDRGRYTEAFF. The CDR3 DNA is TGTGCCAGCCAAGACAGGGGTAGGTACACTGAAGCTTTCTTT. This sequence joins TRBV19 and TRBJ1-1; 8 bases are a match to TRBD1. V lost 9 bases, J lost 3 bases, and 9 bases stayed unmatched. Germline assignment: CDR1 LNHDA and CDR2 SQIVND (reference sequence). The CDR3 sequence is 14 residues long.

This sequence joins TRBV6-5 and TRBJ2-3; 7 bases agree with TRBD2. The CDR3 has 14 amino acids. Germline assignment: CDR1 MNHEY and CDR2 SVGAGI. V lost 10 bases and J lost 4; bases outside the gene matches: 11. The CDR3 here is CATWTSQSPDTQYF. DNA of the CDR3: TGTGCCACCTGGACTAGTCAATCCCCAGATACGCAGTATTTT.

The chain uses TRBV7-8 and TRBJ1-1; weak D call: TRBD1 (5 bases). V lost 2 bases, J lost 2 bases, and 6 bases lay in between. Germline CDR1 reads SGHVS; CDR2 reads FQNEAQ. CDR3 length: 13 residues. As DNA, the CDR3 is TGTGCCAGCAGCTTAAGGGGAAACACTGAAGCTTTCTTT. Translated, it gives CASSLRGNTEAFF.

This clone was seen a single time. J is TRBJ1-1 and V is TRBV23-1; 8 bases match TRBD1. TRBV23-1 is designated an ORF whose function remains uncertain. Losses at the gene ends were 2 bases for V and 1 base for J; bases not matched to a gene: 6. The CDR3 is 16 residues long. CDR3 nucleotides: TGCGCCAGCAGTCAACGCAGGGGGCAGGGGAACACTGAAGCTTTCTTT. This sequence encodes CASSQRRGQGNTEAFF.

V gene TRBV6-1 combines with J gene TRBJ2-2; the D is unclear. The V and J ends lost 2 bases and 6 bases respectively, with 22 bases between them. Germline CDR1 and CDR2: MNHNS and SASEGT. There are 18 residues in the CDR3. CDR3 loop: CASSEPSSFIPVSGELFF. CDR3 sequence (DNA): TGTGCCAGCAGTGAACCAAGCAGTTTTATTCCCGTCTCCGGGGAGCTGTTTTTT.

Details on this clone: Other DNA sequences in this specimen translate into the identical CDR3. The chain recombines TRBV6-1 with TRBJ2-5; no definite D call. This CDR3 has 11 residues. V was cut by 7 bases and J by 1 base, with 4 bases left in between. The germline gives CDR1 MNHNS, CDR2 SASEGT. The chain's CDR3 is CASKLQETQYF. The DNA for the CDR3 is TGTGCCAGCAAGCTCCAAGAGACCCAGTACTTC.

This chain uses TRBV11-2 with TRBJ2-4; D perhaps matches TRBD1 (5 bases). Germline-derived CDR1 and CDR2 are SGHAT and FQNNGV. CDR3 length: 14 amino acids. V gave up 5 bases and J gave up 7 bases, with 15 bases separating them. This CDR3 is CASSTQGLFNIQYF. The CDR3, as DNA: TGTGCCAGCAGCACCCAGGGTCTTTTTAACATTCAGTACTTC.

The CDR3 bases are TGTGCCTGGAGTTCTAGGGGGAATGAAAAACTGTTTTTT. Translating it yields CAWSSRGNEKLFF. The chain is built from TRBV30 and TRBJ1-4; maybe TRBD1 (6 bases). The germline gives CDR1 GTSNPN, CDR2 SVGIG (reference sequence). Trimming left V 2 bases short and J 5 bases short, with 9 bases between. The CDR3 spans 13 residues.

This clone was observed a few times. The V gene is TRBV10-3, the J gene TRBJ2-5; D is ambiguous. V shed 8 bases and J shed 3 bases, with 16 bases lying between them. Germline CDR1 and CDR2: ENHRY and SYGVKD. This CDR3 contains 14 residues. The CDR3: CAISTIRGEETQYF. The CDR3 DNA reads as TGTGCCATCTCCACCATACGAGGCGAAGAGACCCAGTACTTC.

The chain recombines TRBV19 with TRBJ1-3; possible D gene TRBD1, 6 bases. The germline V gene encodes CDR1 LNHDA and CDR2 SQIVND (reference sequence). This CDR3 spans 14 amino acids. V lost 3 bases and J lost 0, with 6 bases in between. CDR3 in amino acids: CASSMGHSGNTIYF. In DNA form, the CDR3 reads TGTGCCAGTAGTATGGGACACTCTGGAAACACCATATATTTT.